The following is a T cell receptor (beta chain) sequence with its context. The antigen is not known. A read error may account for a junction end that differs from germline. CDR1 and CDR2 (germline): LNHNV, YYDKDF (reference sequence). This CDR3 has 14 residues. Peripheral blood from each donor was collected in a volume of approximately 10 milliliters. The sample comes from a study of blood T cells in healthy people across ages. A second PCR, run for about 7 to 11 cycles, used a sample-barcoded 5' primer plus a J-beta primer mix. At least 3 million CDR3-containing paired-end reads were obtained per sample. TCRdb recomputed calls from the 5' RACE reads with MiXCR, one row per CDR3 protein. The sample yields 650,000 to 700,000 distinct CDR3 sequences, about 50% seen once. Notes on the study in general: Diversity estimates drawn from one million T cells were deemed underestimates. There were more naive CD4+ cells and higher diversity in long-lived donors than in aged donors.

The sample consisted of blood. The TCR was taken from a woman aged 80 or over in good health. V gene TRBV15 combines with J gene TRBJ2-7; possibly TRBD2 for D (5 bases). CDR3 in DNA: TGTGCCACCAGCAGAGGAGGGAACTCCTGCGAGCAGTACTTC. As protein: CATSRGGNSCEQYF. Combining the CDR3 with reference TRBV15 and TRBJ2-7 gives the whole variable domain DAMVIQNPRYQVTQFGKPVTLSCSQTLNHNVMYWYQQKSSQAPKLLFHYYDKDFNNEADTPDNFQSRRPNTSFCFLDIRSPGLGDTAMYLCATSRGGNSCEQYFGPGTRLTVT.